This entry lists 30 T cell receptor beta chains sequenced from one sample in a study of T cell responses to AZD1222 COVID-19 vaccine. Produced via immunoSEQ multiplex PCR; TCRdb's table is partial and in-frame only. The repertoire includes about 120,000 clones, about 90% of them detected once, and roughly 13% sits in the top ten. Sample: peripheral blood, taken on day 0 of AZD1222 vaccination. The receptors shown here come from an adult in good health.

The gene calls are TRBV12-1 and TRBJ2-7. TRBV12-1 is classified as a pseudogene. The CDR3 contains 15 residues. CDR3 coding DNA: TGTGCCAGCAGCTTCCCGGAGGGGGGAATCTACGAGCAGTACTTC. Its translation is CASSFPEGGIYEQYF.

This rearrangement joins TRBV11-3 to TRBJ2-3; TRBD2 matches at 16 bases. The CDR3 is 16 amino acids. V trimming: 5 bases; J trimming: 6 bases; junction bases outside the gene matches: 5. From germline, CDR1 is SGHNT and CDR2 YENEEA. CDR3 protein: CASSPGLAGGWDTQYF. The CDR3 DNA reads as TGTGCCAGCAGCCCGGGACTAGCGGGAGGGTGGGATACGCAGTATTTT.

The genes are TRBV5-8 and TRBJ1-1, with D possibly matching TRBD1 (6 bases). Trimming cost V 0 bases and J 12 bases, with 15 bases left between them. This CDR3 contains 13 residues. CDR1 is SGHTS, CDR2 YDEGEE, per germline. This chain's CDR3 is CASSLAGGRISFF. The CDR3 region has the DNA TGTGCCAGCAGCTTGGCGGGGGGGCGAATATCTTTCTTT.

The V gene is TRBV11-2, the J gene TRBJ1-3; D perhaps matches TRBD1 (6 bases). The CDR3 totals 15 residues. Germline loops: CDR1 SGHAT, CDR2 FQNNGV. V lost 1 base, J lost 4 bases, and 11 bases lay in between. CDR3 coding DNA: TGTGCCAGCAGCTTAGTTACAGGGAGGGGAAACACCATATATTTT. Amino acid sequence: CASSLVTGRGNTIYF.

CDR3 in amino acids: CASSSLIQGETQYF. DNA for the CDR3: TGTGCCAGCAGCTCTCTTATACAGGGGGAGACCCAGTACTTC. The rearrangement links TRBV5-4 to TRBJ2-5; 7 bases agree with TRBD1. The junction had 7 bases not matched to a gene; V was cut back by 3 bases and J by 5 bases. This CDR3 has 14 amino acids. Germline assignment: CDR1 SGHNT and CDR2 YYREEE (reference sequence).

V usage is TRBV19 and J usage is TRBJ1-1; no clear D. Germline V gene data show CDR1 as LNHDA and CDR2 as SQIVND (reference sequence). The CDR3 length is 13 residues. Trimming removed 0 bases at V and 4 bases at J, with 6 bases between. The CDR3 region has the DNA TGTGCCAGTAGTATAGATCGGTTCACTGAAGCTTTCTTT. Its protein is CASSIDRFTEAFF.

The rearrangement links TRBV3-1 (or the pseudogene TRBV3-2) to TRBJ2-3; no clear D. The V gene lost 1 base and the J gene lost 0 bases, with 11 bases spanning the gap. This CDR3 has 16 residues. The germline V gene encodes CDR1 LGHDT and CDR2 YNNKEL (reference sequence). CDR3: CASSQGKEHSTDTQYF. Here the CDR3 DNA reads TGTGCCAGCAGCCAAGGTAAAGAACATAGCACAGATACGCAGTATTTT.

The V and J genes are TRBV19 and TRBJ2-7; tentative D call: TRBD2 (5 bases). The CDR3 is made up of 14 amino acids. Germline CDR1 reads LNHDA; CDR2 reads SQIVND (reference sequence). V gave up 5 bases and J gave up 2 bases, with 13 bases separating them. CDR3 residues: CASSLRDLTYEQYF. The CDR3 bases are TGTGCCAGTAGTCTCCGGGATTTAACCTACGAGCAGTACTTC.

The rearrangement links TRBV30 to TRBJ2-2; D is tentatively TRBD1 or TRBD2 (5 bases each). This CDR3 has 16 amino acids. Trimming removed 1 base at V and 0 bases at J, with 12 bases between. CDR1 is GTSNPN and CDR2 is SVGIG in the germline V gene (reference sequence). The CDR3 bases are TGTGCCTGGAGTGGGTGGGGGTACGCGAACACCGGGGAGCTGTTTTTT. Its protein product is CAWSGWGYANTGELFF.

This clone occurred a few times. This sequence joins TRBV24-1 and TRBJ1-2, with D possibly being TRBD1 (5 bases). CDR3 length: 13 amino acids. Per germline, CDR1 KGHDR and CDR2 SFDVKD. Trimming left V 4 bases short and J 7 bases short, with 12 bases between. CDR3 sequence reads: CATSEADSTGYTF. The DNA for the CDR3 is TGTGCCACCAGTGAGGCTGACAGTACTGGCTACACCTTC.

V usage is TRBV6-1 and J usage is TRBJ2-3; D possibly corresponds to TRBD1 (5 bases). Per the germline V gene, CDR1 is MNHNS and CDR2 is SASEGT. Trimming took 1 base from V and 1 from J, leaving 21 bases between them. The CDR3 covers 19 residues. The CDR3 coding sequence is TGTGCCAGCAGTGAAGAGTGGACCTCTACGGGCAGGGGCACAGATACGCAGTATTTT. Translated, it gives CASSEEWTSTGRGTDTQYF.

The gene calls are TRBV5-6 and TRBJ1-2, with 9 positions matching TRBD1. The CDR3 has 14 residues. CDR1 SGHDT and CDR2 YYEEEE come from the germline V gene. The V and J ends lost 0 bases and 4 bases, in that order; junction bases with no gene match: 1. The CDR3 here is CASSLGDRVYGYTF. The CDR3 nucleotides are TGTGCCAGCAGCTTGGGGGACAGGGTCTATGGCTACACCTTC.

V usage is TRBV13 and J usage is TRBJ2-3; the D gene could be TRBD1 or TRBD2 (5 bases each). The CDR3 runs 15 residues. V was pared by 7 bases and J by 1 base, with 15 bases between. Germline-derived CDR1 and CDR2 are PRHDT and FYEKMQ (reference sequence). DNA for the CDR3: TGTGCCAGCATCCTCCGGGACCCACGCACAGATACGCAGTATTTT. Amino acid sequence: CASILRDPRTDTQYF.

This clone was seen a few times. The chain is built from TRBV5-8 and TRBJ2-7; 8 bases line up with TRBD1. Germline V gene sequence: CDR1 SGHTS, CDR2 YDEGEE. The ends lost 4 bases at V and 2 bases at J; junction bases unmatched: 5. CDR3 length: 14 residues. This chain's CDR3 is CASSGTGAPYEQYF. DNA of the CDR3: TGTGCCAGCAGCGGGACAGGTGCCCCCTACGAGCAGTACTTC.

The V call is TRBV27, the J call TRBJ2-7; a weak D match, TRBD1 (6 bases). Germline values: CDR1 MNHEY, CDR2 SMNVEV (reference sequence). The length of the CDR3 is 15 residues. V was clipped by 5 bases and J by 1 base, with 15 bases between them. DNA for the CDR3: TGTGCCAGCAGTACAGGGAGTCTGTTGTCCTACGAGCAGTACTTC. Its translation: CASSTGSLLSYEQYF.

The count of this clone is one. This chain connects TRBV3-1 (or the pseudogene TRBV3-2) to TRBJ2-7; 10 nucleotides agree with TRBD2. This CDR3 has 16 residues. Germline values: CDR1 LGHDT, CDR2 YNNKEL (reference sequence). J gave up 3 bases and V 4 bases, and 9 bases lay outside the gene matches. CDR3 sequence: CASSPQRTSGSYEQYF. The CDR3 nucleotides read TGTGCCAGCAGCCCCCAAAGGACTAGCGGCAGCTACGAGCAGTACTTC.

This clone occurred once. J is TRBJ2-7 and V is TRBV7-8; D is perhaps TRBD1 (6 bases). The CDR3 spans 14 residues. Germline V gene data show CDR1 as SGHVS and CDR2 as FQNEAQ. V was clipped by 8 bases and J by 2 bases, with 16 bases between them. The chain's CDR3 is CASGGGGATYEQYF. The CDR3, as DNA: TGTGCCAGCGGGGGTGGGGGCGCAACCTACGAGCAGTACTTC. Full variable domain (missing parts from reference TRBV7-8 and TRBJ2-7): GAGVSQSPRYKVAKRGQDVALRCDPISGHVSLFWYQQALGQGPEFLTYFQNEAQLDKSGLPSDRFFAERPEGSVSTLKIQRTQQEDSAVYLCASGGGGATYEQYFGPGTRLTVT.

This chain links TRBV3-1 (or the pseudogene TRBV3-2) with TRBJ1-1; D is uncertain. Trimming took off 0 bases at V and 4 bases at J, with 6 bases between the two ends. The CDR3 runs 13 residues. CDR1 is LGHDT, CDR2 YNNKEL, per germline (reference sequence). The CDR3 sequence: CASSQDGPTEAFF. CDR3 coding DNA: TGTGCCAGCAGCCAAGACGGCCCCACTGAAGCTTTCTTT.

The J gene is TRBJ1-1, the V gene TRBV20-1, with a possible D match to TRBD1 (5 bases). Between the trimmed V and J ends, which lost 7 bases and 2 bases, there was a span of 8 bases. Germline CDR1 DFQATT, CDR2 SNEGSKA (reference sequence). This CDR3 comprises 11 residues. CDR3: CSGDSNTEAFF. Written as DNA, the CDR3 is TGCAGTGGAGACAGCAACACTGAAGCTTTCTTT.

This clone was seen a single time. The chain carries TRBV4-3 and TRBJ1-5; no reliable D call. Germline V gives CDR1 LGHNA, CDR2 YSLEER. The V end lost 0 bases, the J end lost 0 bases, and 6 bases lay between the germline ends. The CDR3 spans 15 residues. The CDR3 region is CASSQDHNSNQPQHF. The CDR3 DNA sequence: TGCGCCAGCAGCCAAGATCATAATAGCAATCAGCCCCAGCATTTT.

Here the CDR3 DNA reads TGTGCCAGCAGCTTTCTTTTCGCGAGCGAGCAGTACTTC. Translating it yields CASSFLFASEQYF. The rearrangement joins TRBV11-2 to TRBJ2-7; D uncertain. Per the germline V gene, CDR1 is SGHAT and CDR2 is FQNNGV. V lost 3 bases and J 6 bases, leaving 12 bases between the germline ends. This CDR3 region has 13 residues.

This rearrangement joins TRBV4-3 to TRBJ2-1; 8 bases align to TRBD2. Looked up from germline, CDR1 is LGHNA and CDR2 is YSLEER. This CDR3 is 16 amino acids long. Trimming at V came to 3 bases and at J to 2 bases, leaving 6 bases not matched to a gene. CDR3 in amino acids: CASSHQTSGAYNEQFF. Written as DNA, the CDR3 is TGCGCCAGCAGCCACCAAACTAGCGGAGCCTACAATGAGCAGTTCTTC.

In this sample, this clone turned up once. CDR3 sequence (DNA): TGTGCCAGCAGCTTATTGGGACTAGAGGGGTACGAGCAGTACTTC. Protein: CASSLLGLEGYEQYF. The rearrangement links TRBV7-6 to TRBJ2-7; 8 bases fit TRBD2. Trimming took 2 bases from V and 4 from J; bases not matched to a gene: 7. The CDR3 consists of 15 residues. Per the germline V gene, CDR1 is SGHVS and CDR2 is FNYEAQ.

V gene TRBV5-4 combines with J gene TRBJ2-1; TRBD1 agrees at 9 bases. The V gene's germline CDR1 is SGHNT and CDR2 YYREEE (reference sequence). The ends lost 6 bases at V and 8 bases at J; junction bases unmatched: 12. This CDR3 is 15 amino acids long. Written as DNA, the CDR3 is TGTGCCAGCAACGACCTGGGACAGGGACCGGATGAGCAGTTCTTC. It encodes CASNDLGQGPDEQFF. Full variable domain (outside the CDR3, taken from reference TRBV5-4 and TRBJ2-1): ETGVTQSPTHLIKTRGQQVTLRCSSQSGHNTVSWYQQALGQGPQFIFQYYREEENGRGNFPPRFSGLQFPNYSSELNVNALELDDSALYLCASNDLGQGPDEQFFGPGTRLTVL.

The chain recombines TRBV4-3 with TRBJ1-2; TRBD1 agrees at 8 bases. Trimming removed 4 bases from V and 3 bases from J; junction bases left unmatched: 10. This CDR3 comprises 16 residues. Germline V gene sequence: CDR1 LGHNA, CDR2 YSLEER. CDR3 in DNA: TGCGCCAGCAGCCCCAAATTGACAGGGGAAGACTATGGCTACACCTTC. It is translated as CASSPKLTGEDYGYTF.

CDR3 coding DNA: TGTGCCAGCAGTTTGGGGTTCGACTATGGCTACACCTTC. Translated: CASSLGFDYGYTF. V usage is TRBV6-2 or TRBV6-3 and J usage is TRBJ1-2; D unclear. CDR3 length equals 13 residues. The V end was cut by 4 bases, the J end by 3 bases, with 9 bases between. Per germline, CDR1 MNHEY and CDR2 SVGEGT.

V and J are TRBV3-1 (or the pseudogene TRBV3-2) and TRBJ1-6; D not certain. Trimming stripped 4 bases from V and 7 bases from J, with 8 bases between. Germline V CDR1 and CDR2: LGHDT, YNNKEL (reference sequence). The CDR3 contains 13 residues. The CDR3 spells CASSLNLNSPLHF. For the CDR3, the DNA is TGTGCCAGCAGCCTAAATTTAAATTCACCCCTCCACTTT.

The CDR3 spells CASSSSGGPYEQYF. The CDR3 region has the DNA TGTGCCAGCAGTTCGTCGGGGGGGCCTTACGAGCAGTACTTC. The V and J genes are TRBV6-2 or TRBV6-3 and TRBJ2-7; 8 nucleotides line up with TRBD2. Germline V lookup: CDR1 MNHEY, CDR2 SVGEGT. The CDR3 extends over 14 amino acids. V gave up 4 bases and J gave up 4 bases; unmatched junction bases: 6.

As DNA, the CDR3 is TGTGCCAGCAGCCCCCTCGGCTATGGCTACACCTTC. The encoded protein is CASSPLGYGYTF. The V gene is TRBV27, the J gene TRBJ1-2; D remains ambiguous. CDR3 length: 12 amino acids. Trimming left V 6 bases short and J 4 bases short, with 9 bases between. CDR1 is MNHEY and CDR2 is SMNVEV in the germline V gene (reference sequence).

This chain connects TRBV2 to TRBJ1-6; no clear D gene. Per the germline V gene, CDR1 is SNHLY and CDR2 is FYNNEI. Trimming left V 3 bases short and J 15 bases short, with 9 bases between. This CDR3 has 11 residues. CDR3 region: CASSDHSFLHF. The CDR3 DNA is TGTGCCAGCAGTGATCATAGTTTCCTCCACTTT.